Listed here are 4 T cell receptor beta chains from one sample, sequenced in a study of blood T cell repertoires in COVID-19. Profiling relied on immunoSEQ multiplex PCR, and the TCRdb table lists in-frame clones only, not all of them. The table includes some 220,000 clones, 70% to 90% detected once. The sequencing sample was made of peripheral blood. Receptor source: a woman between 18 and 29 years old who had recovered from COVID-19.

This clone was seen a single time. The chain carries TRBV28 and TRBJ2-2, with 11 positions matching TRBD2. From germline, CDR1 is MDHEN and CDR2 SYDVKM. This CDR3 contains 16 residues. V lost 4 bases, J lost 7 bases, and 8 bases stayed unmatched. The CDR3 bases are TGTGCCAGCAGTTGGGGGACTAGCGGTAGTGGCGGGGAGCTGTTTTTT. It yields the protein CASSWGTSGSGGELFF. Using reference TRBV28 and TRBJ2-2 for the parts outside the CDR3, the full variable domain is DVKVTQSSRYLVKRTGEKVFLECVQDMDHENMFWYRQDPGLGLRLIYFSYDVKMKEKGDIPEGYSVSREKKERFSLILESASTNQTSMYLCASSWGTSGSGGELFFGEGSRLTVL.

V usage is TRBV10-1 and J usage is TRBJ2-5, with 9 bases that match TRBD2. The ends lost 5 bases at V and 5 bases at J; junction bases unmatched: 3. From germline, CDR1 is WNHNN and CDR2 SYGVQD (reference sequence). The CDR3 consists of 13 residues. CDR3 nucleotides: TGCGCCAGCAGTATTAGCGGGAGTGAGACCCAGTACTTC. It specifies CASSISGSETQYF.

The rearrangement uses TRBV7-6 and TRBJ2-1; TRBD2 might be the D (5 bases). CDR1 SGHVS and CDR2 FNYEAQ come from the germline V gene. This CDR3 is 18 amino acids long. V shed 2 bases and J shed 1 base, with 18 bases lying between them. The CDR3 here is CASSLRWGDQVSYNEQFF. In DNA form, the CDR3 reads TGTGCCAGCAGCTTACGGTGGGGAGATCAAGTTTCCTACAATGAGCAGTTCTTC.

The rearrangement links TRBV6-2 or TRBV6-3 to TRBJ2-3; 7 nucleotides match TRBD2. This CDR3 comprises 13 residues. Trimming at V came to 5 bases and at J to 11 bases, leaving 10 bases not matched to a gene. The germline gives CDR1 MNHEY, CDR2 SVGEGT. CDR3: CASSGLESGGQYF. In DNA form, the CDR3 reads TGTGCCAGCAGTGGACTAGAGTCCGGGGGGCAGTATTTT.